This T cell receptor (beta chain) derives from a study of tumor-infiltrating lymphocytes in primary liver carcinoma. Study summary: Tissue type made little difference to sample yields of roughly 3.5 to 7.13 million productive TCRbeta reads.

Investigators took RNA and DNA out together from roughly 18-30 mg of unsorted bulk tissue. This CDR3 region has 14 residues. Looked up from germline, CDR1 is MNHEY and CDR2 is SVGAGI. TCR beta cDNA was made from 400 to 600 ng total RNA with a constant-region primer. Each TCR beta library was derived from three nested multiplex PCR rounds that employed slightly modified ARM-PCR. With TRBV1-TRBV30 forward primers and a C-beta reverse primer, the first two PCR rounds were run for 10 cycles each. TCRdb re-called the multiplex PCR reads through MiXCR, storing one row per CDR3 protein. Counted here are about 78,000 distinct CDR3 sequences, 71% occurring once; the ten biggest clones make up roughly an eighth. Of note for this clonotype: At one end, the junction sequence differs from germline, possibly due to a read error.

The chain links TRBV6-5 to TRBJ1-1; 7 bases agree with TRBD1. The TCR sequence derives from a woman aged 55-69 years with primary liver carcinoma and hepatitis B virus infection. Sample: liver tumor tissue from sampling region 4. Subset denoted: tumor region T4, right-lateral pole. In DNA, the CDR3 is TGTACCAGGAGTTACGGACAGGTGAACACTGAAGCTTTCTTT. This gives the protein CTRSYGQVNTEAFF.